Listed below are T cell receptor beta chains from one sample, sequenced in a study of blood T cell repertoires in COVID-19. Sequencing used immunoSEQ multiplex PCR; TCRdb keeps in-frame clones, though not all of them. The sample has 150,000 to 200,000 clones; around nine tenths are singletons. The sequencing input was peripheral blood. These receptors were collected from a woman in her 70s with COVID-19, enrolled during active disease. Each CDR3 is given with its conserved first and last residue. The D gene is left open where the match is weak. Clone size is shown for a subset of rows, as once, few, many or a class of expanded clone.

cdr3_aa: CASSPQGRSTDTQYF
cdr3_nt: TGTGCCAGCTCACCTCAGGGTAGGAGCACAGATACGCAGTATTTT
d_call: -
clone_size: -
j_call: TRBJ2-3
v_call: TRBV18

cdr3_aa: CASSQESAGISYNEQFF
cdr3_nt: TGTGCCAGCAGCCAAGAGTCGGCGGGGATCTCCTACAATGAGCAGTTCTTC
d_call: -
clone_size: -
j_call: TRBJ2-1
v_call: TRBV4-2

cdr3_aa: CASSQGLQTQYF
cdr3_nt: TGTGCCAGCAGCCAGGGTTTGCAGACCCAGTACTTC
d_call: -
clone_size: -
j_call: TRBJ2-5
v_call: TRBV6-5

cdr3_aa: CASSSGLAGGSEQFF
cdr3_nt: TGTGCCAGCAGCTCCGGACTAGCGGGAGGGAGTGAGCAGTTCTTC
d_call: TRBD2
clone_size: -
j_call: TRBJ2-1
v_call: TRBV13

cdr3_aa: CASSQRSGGISDTQYF
cdr3_nt: TGTGCCAGCAGCCAAAGGTCCGGGGGGATATCAGATACGCAGTATTTT
d_call: TRBD2
clone_size: -
j_call: TRBJ2-3
v_call: TRBV3-1/TRBV3-2

cdr3_aa: CASRNGGTEAFF
cdr3_nt: TGTGCCAGCAGAAACGGGGGCACTGAAGCTTTCTTT
d_call: -
clone_size: -
j_call: TRBJ1-1
v_call: TRBV6-6

cdr3_aa: CASSLPGQGKGNEQFF
cdr3_nt: TGTGCCAGCTCCCTCCCCGGACAGGGAAAGGGTAATGAGCAGTTCTTC
d_call: TRBD1
clone_size: -
j_call: TRBJ2-1
v_call: TRBV28

cdr3_aa: CASSLTENTEAFF
cdr3_nt: TGTGCCAGCAGTTTGACAGAGAACACTGAAGCTTTCTTT
d_call: -
clone_size: few
j_call: TRBJ1-1
v_call: TRBV28

cdr3_aa: CASSHSGQDSPLHF
cdr3_nt: TGTGCCAGCAGCCATTCGGGACAGGACTCACCCCTCCACTTT
d_call: TRBD1
clone_size: -
j_call: TRBJ1-6
v_call: TRBV14

cdr3_aa: CAWSRAFGTPLHF
cdr3_nt: TGTGCCTGGAGTAGGGCCTTCGGGACACCCCTCCACTTT
d_call: -
clone_size: -
j_call: TRBJ1-6
v_call: TRBV30

cdr3_aa: CASSLNRESYEQYF
cdr3_nt: TGTGCCAGCAGCCTAAACAGGGAAAGCTACGAGCAGTACTTC
d_call: -
clone_size: -
j_call: TRBJ2-7
v_call: TRBV7-3

cdr3_aa: CASSHDRGRTEAFF
cdr3_nt: TGCGCCAGCAGCCACGACAGGGGAAGGACTGAAGCTTTCTTT
d_call: TRBD1
clone_size: -
j_call: TRBJ1-1
v_call: TRBV4-1

cdr3_aa: CASSSGVGYTF
cdr3_nt: TGTGCCAGTAGTTCGGGGGTTGGCTACACCTTC
d_call: -
clone_size: -
j_call: TRBJ1-2
v_call: TRBV19

cdr3_aa: CASSFGDRASEQYF
cdr3_nt: TGCGCCAGCAGCTTCGGGGACAGGGCTTCCGAGCAGTACTTC
d_call: TRBD1
clone_size: few
j_call: TRBJ2-7
v_call: TRBV5-1

cdr3_aa: CASSLLTDTSTDTQYF
cdr3_nt: TGCGCCAGCAGCTTGCTGACAGACACTAGCACAGATACGCAGTATTTT
d_call: -
clone_size: -
j_call: TRBJ2-3
v_call: TRBV5-1

cdr3_aa: CASSESGTGAYEQYF
cdr3_nt: TGTGCCAGCAGTGAATCCGGGACTGGAGCCTACGAGCAGTACTTC
d_call: -
clone_size: -
j_call: TRBJ2-7
v_call: TRBV25-1

cdr3_aa: CASSGPSTGGNQPQHF
cdr3_nt: TGTGCCAGCAGTGGACCCTCGACAGGGGGCAATCAGCCCCAGCATTTT
d_call: TRBD1
clone_size: -
j_call: TRBJ1-5
v_call: TRBV6-1

cdr3_aa: CASSLTGNTGELFF
cdr3_nt: TGTGCCAGCAGTTTAACAGGGAATACCGGGGAGCTGTTTTTT
d_call: -
clone_size: -
j_call: TRBJ2-2
v_call: TRBV28

cdr3_aa: CASSIVRDRAAEAFF
cdr3_nt: TGTGCCAGTAGTATTGTCAGGGACAGGGCGGCCGAAGCTTTCTTT
d_call: TRBD1
clone_size: -
j_call: TRBJ1-1
v_call: TRBV19

cdr3_aa: CASSRSPLTGGGGYTF
cdr3_nt: TGTGCCAGCAGCCGCTCCCCCCTCACAGGGGGCGGTGGCTACACCTTC
d_call: TRBD1
clone_size: -
j_call: TRBJ1-2
v_call: TRBV6-6

cdr3_aa: CASSAGNYGYTF
cdr3_nt: TGCGCCAGCAGCGCAGGGAACTATGGCTACACCTTC
d_call: -
clone_size: -
j_call: TRBJ1-2
v_call: TRBV5-1

cdr3_aa: CASSPGTSPGTQYF
cdr3_nt: TGCGCCAGCAGCCCGGGGACTAGTCCAGGGACGCAGTATTTT
d_call: TRBD2
clone_size: -
j_call: TRBJ2-3
v_call: TRBV4-1

cdr3_aa: CASSQSGTGVVLDGYTF
cdr3_nt: TGCGCCAGCAGCCAAAGCGGGACAGGGGTGGTGTTGGATGGCTACACCTTC
d_call: TRBD1
clone_size: -
j_call: TRBJ1-2
v_call: TRBV4-1

cdr3_aa: CASSARDTSYEQYF
cdr3_nt: TGCGCCAGCAGCGCCCGGGACACCTCCTACGAGCAGTACTTC
d_call: -
clone_size: -
j_call: TRBJ2-7
v_call: TRBV4-3

cdr3_aa: CAWTGDSNQPQHF
cdr3_nt: TGTGCCTGGACAGGGGATAGCAATCAGCCCCAGCATTTT
d_call: -
clone_size: -
j_call: TRBJ1-5
v_call: TRBV30

cdr3_aa: CASSTLAGLQETQYF
cdr3_nt: TGTGCCAGCAGTACGCTAGCGGGACTACAAGAGACCCAGTACTTC
d_call: TRBD2
clone_size: -
j_call: TRBJ2-5
v_call: TRBV6-5

cdr3_aa: CAISEGQQPQHF
cdr3_nt: TGTGCCATCAGTGAGGGACAGCAGCCCCAGCATTTT
d_call: -
clone_size: -
j_call: TRBJ1-5
v_call: TRBV10-3

cdr3_aa: CASSPLGRGGTGELFF
cdr3_nt: TGTGCCAGCAGCCCCCTCGGGAGGGGTGGCACCGGGGAGCTGTTTTTT
d_call: TRBD2
clone_size: -
j_call: TRBJ2-2
v_call: TRBV3-1/TRBV3-2

cdr3_aa: CASRESRDTQYF
cdr3_nt: TGTGCCAGCAGAGAGAGTCGGGATACGCAGTATTTT
d_call: -
clone_size: once
j_call: TRBJ2-3
v_call: TRBV7-9

cdr3_aa: CASSGVGQGGQPQHF
cdr3_nt: TGTGCCAGCAGTGGGGTGGGCCAGGGGGGTCAGCCCCAGCATTTT
d_call: TRBD1
clone_size: -
j_call: TRBJ1-5
v_call: TRBV2

cdr3_aa: CATGDQQSTGELFF
cdr3_nt: TGTGCCACGGGAGATCAGCAGAGCACCGGGGAGCTGTTTTTT
d_call: -
clone_size: -
j_call: TRBJ2-2
v_call: TRBV24-1

cdr3_aa: CASSPGSSYEQYF
cdr3_nt: TGTGCCAGCAGCCCAGGGTCTTCCTACGAGCAGTACTTC
d_call: -
clone_size: -
j_call: TRBJ2-7
v_call: TRBV11-3

cdr3_aa: CASSPRLAGGTDTQYF
cdr3_nt: TGTGCCAGCAGCCCGAGACTAGCGGGAGGCACAGATACGCAGTATTTT
d_call: TRBD2
clone_size: -
j_call: TRBJ2-3
v_call: TRBV5-6

cdr3_aa: CASSERTGGSYEQYF
cdr3_nt: TGTGCCAGCAGCGAAAGGACAGGGGGCTCCTACGAGCAGTACTTC
d_call: TRBD1
clone_size: -
j_call: TRBJ2-7
v_call: TRBV5-6

cdr3_aa: CASSYPDRVNTEAFF
cdr3_nt: TGTGCCAGCAGTTACCCGGACAGGGTAAACACTGAAGCTTTCTTT
d_call: TRBD1
clone_size: few
j_call: TRBJ1-1
v_call: TRBV6-8

cdr3_aa: CASSYVGGGSAYEQYF
cdr3_nt: TGTGCCAGCAGTTACGTAGGGGGGGGCTCAGCCTACGAGCAGTACTTC
d_call: -
clone_size: -
j_call: TRBJ2-7
v_call: TRBV6-5

cdr3_aa: CASRFGQATGELFF
cdr3_nt: TGTGCCAGCAGATTTGGACAAGCCACCGGGGAGCTGTTTTTT
d_call: -
clone_size: few
j_call: TRBJ2-2
v_call: TRBV4-2

cdr3_aa: CASSSLVGPGGEQFF
cdr3_nt: TGTGCCAGCAGCTCACTGGTGGGCCCGGGGGGTGAGCAGTTCTTC
d_call: TRBD2
clone_size: -
j_call: TRBJ2-1
v_call: TRBV7-3

cdr3_aa: CAISLGQADTQYF
cdr3_nt: TGTGCCATCAGTCTTGGACAGGCAGATACGCAGTATTTT
d_call: TRBD1
clone_size: -
j_call: TRBJ2-3
v_call: TRBV10-3

cdr3_aa: CASTIVESYNSPLHF
cdr3_nt: TGTGCCAGCACGATCGTGGAGTCCTATAATTCACCCCTCCACTTT
d_call: -
clone_size: -
j_call: TRBJ1-6
v_call: TRBV5-6